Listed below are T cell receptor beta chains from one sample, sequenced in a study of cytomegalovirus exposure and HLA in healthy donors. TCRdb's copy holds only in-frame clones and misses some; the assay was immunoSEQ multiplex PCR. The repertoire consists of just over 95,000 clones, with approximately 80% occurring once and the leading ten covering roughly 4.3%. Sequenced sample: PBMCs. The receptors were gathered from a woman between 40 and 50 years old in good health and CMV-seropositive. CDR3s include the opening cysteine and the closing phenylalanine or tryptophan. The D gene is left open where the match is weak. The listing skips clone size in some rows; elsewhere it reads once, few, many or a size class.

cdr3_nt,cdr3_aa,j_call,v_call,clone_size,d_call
TGTGCCAGCAGTGACTTCCAAGAGACCCAGTACTTC,CASSDFQETQYF,TRBJ2-5,TRBV6-1,few,NA
TGCAGCGTTGAGGGGACAGAAGCCGAGCAGTACTTC,CSVEGTEAEQYF,TRBJ2-7,TRBV29-1,NA,TRBD1
TGTGCCAGCACCCGACAGGGTAACTATGGCTACACCTTC,CASTRQGNYGYTF,TRBJ1-2,TRBV9,NA,TRBD1
TGTGCCAGCAGTGACGACTCGGGGGGTAGCACTGAAGCTTTCTTT,CASSDDSGGSTEAFF,TRBJ1-1,TRBV6-4,few,NA
TGTGCCAGCAGCTTAGTTCTGGGGCAGAGCACTGAAGCTTTCTTT,CASSLVLGQSTEAFF,TRBJ1-1,TRBV11-2,NA,NA
TGTGCCAGTAGTATAGCAGGACAGGCGAGATCCTACGAGCAGTACTTC,CASSIAGQARSYEQYF,TRBJ2-7,TRBV19,NA,TRBD1
TGCGCCGGACGACAGGGAAGTAACGAGCAGTACTTC,CAGRQGSNEQYF,TRBJ2-7,TRBV10-1,NA,TRBD1
TGTGCCAGCAGCTTGAGGTCCGGGACTATCACCTACGAGCAGTACTTC,CASSLRSGTITYEQYF,TRBJ2-7,TRBV7-9,NA,TRBD2
TGCGCCAGCAGCCAAGATTCAGCCCAGAGAGGAGGCTACACCTTC,CASSQDSAQRGGYTF,TRBJ1-2,TRBV4-1,NA,NA
TGTGCCAGCAGCTTAAGGGACATAGACACTGAAGCTTTCTTT,CASSLRDIDTEAFF,TRBJ1-1,TRBV7-9,NA,NA
TGTGCCAGCAGCCCGGGGACAGCCAACACTGAAGCTTTCTTT,CASSPGTANTEAFF,TRBJ1-1,TRBV11-3,NA,TRBD1
TGTGCCAGCCGGGAGGCGGACAATGAGCAGTTCTTC,CASREADNEQFF,TRBJ2-1,TRBV6-6,NA,TRBD2
TGCGCCAGCAGCCCAGGACTAGCGGGAGGCGATACGCAGTATTTT,CASSPGLAGGDTQYF,TRBJ2-3,TRBV5-1,NA,TRBD2
TGTGCCAGCAGTTTAGGCCCAAATTTCTACGAGCAGTACTTC,CASSLGPNFYEQYF,TRBJ2-7,TRBV28,NA,NA
TGTGCCAGCCGCTACAGTTACCAGGGGAACTACGAGCAGTACTTC,CASRYSYQGNYEQYF,TRBJ2-7,TRBV6-5,few,NA
TGCGCCAGCAGCTTGGCTGGGACACGCTTACTTCCAACCGGGGAGCTGTTTTTT,CASSLAGTRLLPTGELFF,TRBJ2-2,TRBV5-1,few,NA
TGTGCCAGCAGCCAAGTGCCGGGACTAGCGGGGACCGAGCAGTTCTTC,CASSQVPGLAGTEQFF,TRBJ2-1,TRBV14,NA,TRBD2
TGTGCCAGCAGTGAATGGACAGGGGCGGGGGAGACCCAGTACTTC,CASSEWTGAGETQYF,TRBJ2-5,TRBV2,few,TRBD1
TGTGCCAGCAGTGACCCTAGCCGACTAGGACCTCTCTTC,CASSDPSRLGPLF,TRBJ2-7,TRBV2,NA,NA
TGCGCCAGCAGCTCGGGGCCCGGGGGAGAGACCCAGTACTTC,CASSSGPGGETQYF,TRBJ2-5,TRBV5-1,NA,NA
TGTGCCAGTAGTAAAGTCGACAGGGTCGACTATGGCTACACCTTC,CASSKVDRVDYGYTF,TRBJ1-2,TRBV19,NA,TRBD1
TGTGCCAGTAGAGCGGGGAGGGGGGGGTCTGAAGCTTTCTTT,CASRAGRGGSEAFF,TRBJ1-1,TRBV19,NA,NA
TGTGCCAGTAGTAGGACTAGCGGAACAGATACGCAGTATTTT,CASSRTSGTDTQYF,TRBJ2-3,TRBV19,NA,TRBD2
TGCGCCACCACTCCCTCCATAATAAGCTCCTACAATGAGCAGTTCTTC,CATTPSIISSYNEQFF,TRBJ2-1,TRBV5-1,NA,NA
TGTGCCAGCAGGCCAGGGGATATCACCGGGGAGCTGTTTTTT,CASRPGDITGELFF,TRBJ2-2,TRBV6-5,NA,NA
TGTGCCAGCAGCCAAGTTCGGACAGCACTCTCCTACGAGCAGTACTTC,CASSQVRTALSYEQYF,TRBJ2-7,TRBV14,NA,NA
TGTGCCAGCAGCCATAGCGCCAGCTCCTACAATGAGCAGTTCTTC,CASSHSASSYNEQFF,TRBJ2-1,TRBV14,NA,NA
TGTGCCAGCAGCTTGTTACTGTACCAAGAGACCCAGTACTTC,CASSLLLYQETQYF,TRBJ2-5,TRBV7-2,NA,NA
TGCGCCAGCAGCCTGGGACAGAAAAACACCGGGGAGCTGTTTTTT,CASSLGQKNTGELFF,TRBJ2-2,TRBV5-1,NA,TRBD1
TGCAGCGGGACACTAGCGGGAGGGTGGTACAATGAGCAGTTCTTC,CSGTLAGGWYNEQFF,TRBJ2-1,TRBV29-1,NA,TRBD2
TGTGCCAGCAGCCGATTAGAACAGTTGATGCGGGGGTTGCCCGGGGAGCTGTTTTTT,CASSRLEQLMRGLPGELFF,TRBJ2-2,TRBV7-9,once,TRBD2
TGTGCCAGCAGGTTGCGGGAGGGCCAGCCAGATACGCAGTATTTT,CASRLREGQPDTQYF,TRBJ2-3,TRBV27,NA,TRBD2
TGTGCCAGCAGTGCAGACAGGGGCCCTCCCTACGAGCAGTACTTC,CASSADRGPPYEQYF,TRBJ2-7,TRBV6-1,few,TRBD1
TGTGCCAGCAGCTTGGAGGGGGGGACGAACACTGAAGCTTTCTTT,CASSLEGGTNTEAFF,TRBJ1-1,TRBV5-6,NA,NA
TGTGCCAGCAGTAGCGCACCTTTCTACGAGCAGTACTTC,CASSSAPFYEQYF,TRBJ2-7,TRBV27,NA,NA
TGTGCCAGCAGTTACTCGGCAGACTATGGCTACACCTTC,CASSYSADYGYTF,TRBJ1-2,TRBV6-5,NA,NA
TGTGCCAGCAGTTCCCCACAGGGGGCGGTCGAGCAGTACTTC,CASSSPQGAVEQYF,TRBJ2-7,TRBV28,NA,TRBD1
TGTGCCAGCAGTGAGTACAGGGGCCTCCCGAGCTACGAGCAGTACTTC,CASSEYRGLPSYEQYF,TRBJ2-7,TRBV6-1,once,TRBD1
TGTGCCAGCAGTACGGGACAGGGGAGGGAGACCCAGTACTTC,CASSTGQGRETQYF,TRBJ2-5,TRBV6-1,NA,TRBD1
TGCGCCAGCAGCTTGAACGGAGGAGAGACCCAGTACTTC,CASSLNGGETQYF,TRBJ2-5,TRBV5-1,few,NA
TGCGCCAGCAGCCAAGAGGTCCCTTGGAGCTCCTATAATTCACCCCTCCACTTT,CASSQEVPWSSYNSPLHF,TRBJ1-6,TRBV4-1,few,NA
TGTGCCAGCACCCCCCACCCCGGACAGGGAGAAGATGAAAAACTGTTTTTT,CASTPHPGQGEDEKLFF,TRBJ1-4,TRBV28,NA,TRBD1
TGTGCCAGTAGTATAGGCGGCACTAGCACAGATACGCAGTATTTT,CASSIGGTSTDTQYF,TRBJ2-3,TRBV19,once,NA
TGTGCCAGCAGGGAGACTAGCCTCACTTCCTACGAGCAGTACTTC,CASRETSLTSYEQYF,TRBJ2-7,TRBV2,few,TRBD2
TGCGCCAGCAGCCCAGCGGGAGGAGGGGCAGATACGCAGTATTTT,CASSPAGGGADTQYF,TRBJ2-3,TRBV10-2,NA,TRBD2
TGTGCCAGCAGCGGGGGGGGCTACGAGCAGTACTTC,CASSGGGYEQYF,TRBJ2-7,TRBV5-4,once,TRBD2
TGCGCCAGCAGCCAAGTTGGACAAATAAATCAGCCCCAGCATTTT,CASSQVGQINQPQHF,TRBJ1-5,TRBV4-1,NA,NA
TGCGCCAGCAGCATCACAGGGAGAACTGAAGCTTTCTTT,CASSITGRTEAFF,TRBJ1-1,TRBV5-1,NA,NA
TGTGCCAGCAGTTTATCCGGGACAGGTCCCGAGCAGTACTTC,CASSLSGTGPEQYF,TRBJ2-7,TRBV28,NA,TRBD1
TGTGCCAGCAGCTTATACAGGGACCATGAGCAGTTCTTC,CASSLYRDHEQFF,TRBJ2-1,TRBV7-6,NA,NA
TGCGCCAGCAGCTTGGCAGGGAACAGCAATCAGCCCCAGCATTTT,CASSLAGNSNQPQHF,TRBJ1-5,TRBV5-1,NA,NA
TGTGCCAGCAGCCCGAACAGCTCCTACAATGAGCAGTTCTTC,CASSPNSSYNEQFF,TRBJ2-1,TRBV11-3,NA,NA
TGCGCCAGCAGCGCTAGCGGGGATAGCACAGATACGCAGTATTTT,CASSASGDSTDTQYF,TRBJ2-3,TRBV5-1,NA,TRBD2
TGTGCCAGCAGTTGGGGCAGAGTGACTGAAGCTTTCTTT,CASSWGRVTEAFF,TRBJ1-1,TRBV6-5,NA,NA